This entry features one TCR beta chain sequence. Its target is not known. Some clones are missing from TCRdb's copy, which holds only in-frame ones; the method was immunoSEQ multiplex PCR. Among 230,000 or so clones listed, around 90% were seen once. A 120-subject validation cohort, separate from the 666-subject first cohort, supplied the donors. The data originate from a study of cytomegalovirus exposure and HLA in healthy donors. Germline values: CDR1 LNHDA, CDR2 SQIVND (reference sequence). CDR3 size: 15 residues. Trimming left V 5 bases short and J 2 bases short, with 14 bases between. Whole-study findings and limits: Listed as cytomegalovirus-associated were 150 to 200 TCR beta chains. With high specificity and sensitivity, the classifier reportedly diagnosed cytomegalovirus status. One later analysis, an examination of the 100 to 150 validation repertoires, found that first-cohort TCR clusters tended to co-occur in them.

The J gene is TRBJ2-3, the V gene TRBV19; D perhaps matches TRBD1 (5 bases). The TCR comes from a woman under 30 in good health and CMV-seronegative. Sequenced: PBMCs. CDR3 sequence reads: CASSYRNRITDTQYF. CDR3 in DNA: TGTGCCAGTAGTTATAGGAACAGGATCACAGATACGCAGTATTTT.